The following is a T cell receptor beta chain sequence with its context. This record belongs to a study of blood T cell repertoires in COVID-19. The overall study: There were acute and convalescent COVID-19 samples, and they came from the United States, Italy and Spain. T cells, B-cell-depleted T cells, or PBMCs supplied cDNA or gDNA.

The length of the CDR3 is 12 residues. The V gene's germline CDR1 is SNHLY and CDR2 FYNNEI. V was shortened by 4 bases and J by 7 bases, with 10 bases between the two germline ends. In the authors' methods: Scientists estimated how many nucleated cells there were by amplifying reference gene primers. TCRdb keeps only in-frame clones here, not all; method: immunoSEQ multiplex PCR. V, J and clone size are taken as reported in that table, and D and trimming were inferred from the DNA itself. The profile shows a few hundred thousand clones, around 86% of them singletons. Material: peripheral blood. The clonotype was recovered from a man aged 50 to 60 with acute or convalescent COVID-19. J is TRBJ1-1 and V is TRBV2; perhaps TRBD1 as D (6 bases). This CDR3 reads CASSGQAIEAFF. In DNA, the CDR3 is TGTGCCAGCAGTGGACAGGCGATTGAAGCTTTCTTT.